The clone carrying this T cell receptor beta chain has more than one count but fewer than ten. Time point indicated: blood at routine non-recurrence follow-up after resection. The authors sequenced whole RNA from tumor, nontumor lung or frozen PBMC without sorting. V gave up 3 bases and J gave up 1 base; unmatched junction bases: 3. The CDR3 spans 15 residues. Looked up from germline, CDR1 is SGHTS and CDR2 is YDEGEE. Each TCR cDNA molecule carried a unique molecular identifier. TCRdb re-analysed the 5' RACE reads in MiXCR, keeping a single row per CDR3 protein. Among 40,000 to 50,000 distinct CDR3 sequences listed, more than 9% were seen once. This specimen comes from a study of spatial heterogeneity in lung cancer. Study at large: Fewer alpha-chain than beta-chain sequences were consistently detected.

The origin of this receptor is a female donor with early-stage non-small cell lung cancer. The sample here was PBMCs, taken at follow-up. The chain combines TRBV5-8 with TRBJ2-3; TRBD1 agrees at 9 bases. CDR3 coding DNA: TGTGCCAGCAGCTCGGACAGGGGAGGCACAGATACGCAGTATTTT. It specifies CASSSDRGGTDTQYF.